This TCR beta chain was profiled in a study of shared clonotypes between healthy human individuals. The V and J ends lost 0 bases and 3 bases respectively, with 9 bases between them. The CDR3 extends over 15 amino acids. Germline V gene lookup returns CDR1 MNHEY and CDR2 SMNVEV (reference sequence). Profiling relied on immunoSEQ multiplex PCR, and the TCRdb table lists in-frame clones only, not all of them. The sample gives roughly 2.5 million clones, roughly nine tenths of which show up once; 0.14% is in the top ten. This rearrangement joins TRBV27 to TRBJ1-3; no firm D call. Sequencing was done on a sample of naive CD4+ T cells sorted from blood. The subset: CD45RA+ positively selected. The receptor was isolated from a man younger than 35 in good health. CDR3 nucleotide sequence: TGTGCCAGCAGTTTATCCGGGGTTGTTGGAAACACCATATATTTT. This codes for CASSLSGVVGNTIYF.